The present entry profiles one T cell receptor (beta chain) with its context. What it binds is unknown. The sample originates from a study of cytomegalovirus exposure and HLA in healthy donors. Points from the study as a whole: A later analysis linked a missense DCLRE1C variant to TCR beta V- and J-gene trimming.

Trimming shortened V by 0 bases and J by 0 bases, and 15 bases separated the two germline ends. The CDR3 totals 17 residues. The germline V gene has CDR1 SGHVS and CDR2 FNYEAQ. PCR was performed using 60 Vbeta and 13 Jbeta primers. As processed by the authors: A later analysis counted 80 million or so unique TCR beta chains, 9.5 million to 13 million shared. Data came from immunoSEQ multiplex PCR; TCRdb stores just in-frame clones and leaves some out. The V and J calls and clone size were taken over from that table, and D and trimming were inferred from the DNA. Recorded for this sample: 100,000 or so clones.

V gene TRBV7-6 combines with J gene TRBJ2-7; maybe TRBD1 (5 bases). Sequenced: PBMCs. The TCR sequence derives from a man in his fifties or sixties in good health and CMV-seronegative. In DNA form, the CDR3 reads TGTGCCAGCAGCTTAGCGTTGGGGCCCGCTGGCTCCTACGAGCAGTACTTC. Amino acid sequence: CASSLALGPAGSYEQYF.